A single sample gave rise to the 8 T cell receptor beta chains below, sequenced in a study of T cell changes during pregnancy in multiple sclerosis. Generated by immunoSEQ multiplex PCR, the TCRdb table keeps only in-frame clones and is missing some. The sample shows about 94,000 clones, around 94% of them seen only once. Sequences were derived from peripheral blood, sampled in the third trimester of pregnancy. The receptors were sampled from a female donor with multiple sclerosis, enrolled in a pregnancy study.

The rearrangement joins TRBV6-6 to TRBJ2-7; D is unresolved. Trimming pared 2 bases from V and 4 bases from J, leaving 12 bases between. Looked up from germline, CDR1 is MNHNY and CDR2 is SVGAGI (reference sequence). This CDR3 spans 14 amino acids. The CDR3 protein is CASSYNRAPYEQYF. For the CDR3, the DNA is TGTGCCAGCAGTTACAACAGAGCCCCGTACGAGCAGTACTTC.

The chain joins TRBV20-1 to TRBJ2-1, with D perhaps matching TRBD2 (6 bases). The CDR3 length is 11 residues. V was clipped by 5 bases and J by 9 bases, with 11 bases between them. Looked up from germline, CDR1 is DFQATT and CDR2 is SNEGSKA (reference sequence). CDR3 sequence (DNA): TGCAGTGCTCCGACTAGGATTGAGCAGTTCTTC. Translating gives CSAPTRIEQFF.

The count of this clone is one. The rearrangement uses TRBV9 and TRBJ2-1; D is unresolved. V dropped 0 bases and J dropped 0 bases, with 7 bases sitting between them. The germline V gene has CDR1 SGDLS and CDR2 YYNGEE. The CDR3 length is 15 residues. CDR3 sequence reads: CASSVALSSYNEQFF. CDR3 nucleotide sequence: TGTGCCAGCAGCGTAGCGCTGAGCTCCTACAATGAGCAGTTCTTC.

The chain couples TRBV2 to TRBJ1-6, with a possible D match to TRBD1 (5 bases). This CDR3 spans 14 amino acids. CDR1 SNHLY and CDR2 FYNNEI come from the germline V gene. V lost 3 bases and J 6 bases, leaving 9 bases between the germline ends. Here the CDR3 reads CASSDWGGNSPLHF. CDR3 DNA: TGTGCCAGCAGTGACTGGGGGGGTAATTCACCCCTCCACTTT.

The gene calls are TRBV6-5 and TRBJ1-1; D is unresolved. Trimming cost V 0 bases and J 1 base, with 12 bases left between them. The CDR3 is 16 residues long. Germline-derived CDR1 and CDR2 are MNHEY and SVGAGI. The CDR3 protein is CASSYSMGRGNTEAFF. The DNA for the CDR3 is TGTGCCAGCAGTTACTCGATGGGGAGAGGGAACACTGAAGCTTTCTTT.

The chain uses TRBV30 and TRBJ1-4; D perhaps matches TRBD1 (6 bases). V lost 4 bases and J 8 bases, leaving 17 bases between the germline ends. Per germline, CDR1 GTSNPN and CDR2 SVGIG (reference sequence). This CDR3 is built from 14 residues. This CDR3 is CAWMASTGSEKLFF. The CDR3 nucleotides read TGTGCCTGGATGGCGAGCACAGGGAGCGAAAAACTGTTTTTT. Full variable domain (remainder filled in from reference TRBV30 and TRBJ1-4): SQTIHQWPATLVQPVGSPLSLECTVEGTSNPNLYWYRQAAGRGLQLLFYSVGIGQISSEVPQNLSASRPQDRQFILSSKKLLLSDSGFYLCAWMASTGSEKLFFGSGTQLSVL.

CDR3 sequence: CASSPTRPHEQFF. CDR3 nucleotides: TGTGCCAGCAGCCCAACTAGGCCCCATGAGCAGTTCTTC. The chain joins TRBV7-2 to TRBJ2-1; the D gene is possibly TRBD2 (5 bases). Per germline, CDR1 SGHTA and CDR2 FQGNSA. The CDR3 sequence is 13 residues long. V lost 5 bases and J 8 bases, leaving 13 bases between the germline ends. The complete variable domain, with remaining parts taken from reference TRBV7-2 and TRBJ2-1, reads GAGVSQSPSNKVTEKGKDVELRCDPISGHTALYWYRQSLGQGLEFLIYFQGNSAPDKSGLPSDRFSAERTGGSVSTLTIQRTQQEDSAVYLCASSPTRPHEQFFGPGTRLTVL.

The chain employs TRBV27 and TRBJ2-7; no clear D. Per the germline V gene, CDR1 is MNHEY and CDR2 is SMNVEV (reference sequence). This CDR3 has 13 amino acids. V lost 0 bases to trimming and J lost 7 bases, with 10 bases between them. The CDR3 loop is CASSLSRINEQYF. As DNA, the CDR3 is TGTGCCAGCAGTTTATCGCGGATTAATGAGCAGTACTTC.